One and the same sample provided the 23 T cell receptor beta chains below, sequenced in a study of T cells in Graves' hyperthyroidism and ophthalmopathy. Researchers amplified the TCR beta CDR3 regions from RNA transcripts. The study used the HTBI primer set for a first-round RT-PCR of the TCR CDR3. TCRdb analysed the multiplex PCR reads with MiXCR anew, one entry per CDR3 protein. The sample shows 400,000 or so distinct CDR3 sequences, over 12% of them seen only once. Material for sequencing was blood. All receptors come from a woman aged 55-70 years with Graves' ophthalmopathy.

This chain links TRBV12-5 with TRBJ1-3, with 7 positions matching TRBD1. Germline V gives CDR1 LGHNT, CDR2 FRNRAP. The CDR3 totals 20 residues. Trimming took 3 bases from V and 2 from J; bases not matched to a gene: 19. The CDR3 protein is CASGFYPKLGQRRTGNTIYF. For the CDR3, the DNA is TGTGCTAGTGGTTTCTACCCAAAACTGGGACAGCGGAGAACTGGAAACACCATATATTTT.

This clonotype was recorded at least ten times. V usage is TRBV30 and J usage is TRBJ2-1; no firm D call. The CDR3 runs 14 residues. Between the trimmed V and J ends, which lost 1 base and 1 base, there was a span of 8 bases. Looked up from germline, CDR1 is GTSNPN and CDR2 is SVGIG (reference sequence). DNA of the CDR3: TGTGCCTGGAGTGAGACCTTTTCCTACAATGAGCAGTTCTTC. It translates to CAWSETFSYNEQFF. The full variable domain, rest sourced from reference TRBV30 and TRBJ2-1, is SQTIHQWPATLVQPVGSPLSLECTVEGTSNPNLYWYRQAAGRGLQLLFYSVGIGQISSEVPQNLSASRPQDRQFILSSKKLLLSDSGFYLCAWSETFSYNEQFFGPGTRLTVL.

This clonotype was seen ten or more times. The chain carries TRBV15 and TRBJ2-1; 9 nucleotides match TRBD2. The V and J ends lost 1 base and 0 bases, in that order; junction bases with no gene match: 4. The germline V gene has CDR1 LNHNV and CDR2 YYDKDF (reference sequence). The CDR3 extends over 17 amino acids. The DNA of the CDR3 is TGTGCCACCAGCAGAGGGGCGGGAGGGAGCTCCTACAATGAGCAGTTCTTC. This sequence encodes CATSRGAGGSSYNEQFF.

This clonotype was found many times. The chain's CDR3 is CSARDSRAVWNEQFF. CDR3 bases: TGCAGTGCTAGAGATAGCAGGGCCGTTTGGAATGAGCAGTTCTTC. The V and J genes are TRBV20-1 and TRBJ2-1, with a tentative D call TRBD1 (5 bases). This CDR3 has 15 residues. The V gene lost 0 bases and the J gene lost 7 bases, with 16 bases spanning the gap. CDR1 is DFQATT, CDR2 SNEGSKA, per germline (reference sequence).

Points on this clonotype: A much more abundant neighbour one base away suggests this may be a read error. The rearrangement uses TRBV28 and TRBJ1-5; D might be TRBD1 (6 bases). Germline V gene data show CDR1 as MDHEN and CDR2 as SYDVKM. The CDR3 has 13 residues. CDR3 DNA sequence: TGTGCCAGCAGTATAACAGGGTATCAGCTCCAGCATTTT. Translated, it gives CASSITGYQLQHF.

The chain links TRBV29-1 to TRBJ2-7; 8 positions agree with TRBD2. After removal of 4 bases from V and 5 bases from J, the junction contained 13 bases not matched to a gene. From germline, CDR1 is SQVTM and CDR2 ANQGSEA. The CDR3 totals 15 residues. CDR3 sequence: CSVGRLAGWGNEQYF. For the CDR3, the DNA is TGCAGCGTTGGTCGGCTAGCGGGTTGGGGTAACGAGCAGTACTTC.

V and J are TRBV4-1 and TRBJ2-3; D might be TRBD1 or TRBD2, each matching 6 bases. This CDR3 region has 17 residues. Germline loops: CDR1 MGHRA, CDR2 YSYEKL. V dropped 5 bases and J dropped 2 bases, with 20 bases sitting between them. The chain's CDR3 is CASSTYPRGVNTDTQYF. Here the CDR3 DNA reads TGCGCCAGCAGCACCTACCCTAGGGGGGTGAACACAGATACGCAGTATTTT.

There are a few counts of this clonotype. Since a much larger clone is just one base distant, this may be a read error. The chain is built from TRBV20-1 and TRBJ2-1; either TRBD1 or TRBD2 may supply D (5 bases each). The CDR3 spans 12 residues. CDR1 is DFQATT and CDR2 is SNEGSKA in the germline V gene (reference sequence). The CDR3 here is CGAVGTPNEQFF. Written as DNA, the CDR3 is TGCGGTGCTGTTGGGACCCCCAATGAGCAGTTCTTC.

This clonotype was observed a few times. V and J are TRBV4-2 and TRBJ2-5; the D gene is possibly TRBD2 (6 bases). Per germline, CDR1 LGHNA and CDR2 YNFKEQ. Trimming shortened V by 3 bases and J by 4 bases, and 18 bases separated the two germline ends. This CDR3 spans 16 amino acids. The chain's CDR3 is CASSQWGRRGGETQYF. CDR3 nucleotides: TGTGCCAGCAGCCAGTGGGGACGGAGGGGAGGAGAGACCCAGTACTTC.

V gene TRBV20-1 combines with J gene TRBJ1-1, with D unclear. V lost 6 bases and J 1 base, leaving 15 bases between the germline ends. The CDR3 consists of 14 residues. Germline V gives CDR1 DFQATT, CDR2 SNEGSKA (reference sequence). The CDR3 spells CSAPGLLGNTEAFF. CDR3 coding DNA: TGCAGTGCCCCAGGACTGTTAGGGAACACTGAAGCTTTCTTT.

A word on this clonotype: Since a much larger clone is just one base distant, this may be a read error. The CDR3 nucleotides read TGCAGCGCTGGTTATCCAAGAGAGCCCCAGTACTTC. The encoded protein is CSAGYPREPQYF. V and J are TRBV29-1 and TRBJ2-5; D not certain. This CDR3 is 12 amino acids long. Germline V gene data show CDR1 as SQVTM and CDR2 as ANQGSEA.

At least ten counts were recorded for this clonotype. The V call is TRBV5-1, the J call TRBJ2-7, with 8 bases fitting TRBD2. V gave up 4 bases and J gave up 7 bases; unmatched junction bases: 13. This CDR3 has 15 residues. Germline CDR1 SGHRS, CDR2 YFSETQ. The CDR3 DNA reads as TGCGCCAGCAGCCCGAGGGCTAGCGGGCCTACGGAGCAGTACTTC. Protein sequence: CASSPRASGPTEQYF.

This clonotype has at least ten counts. V and J are TRBV5-1 and TRBJ2-7; the match to TRBD1 covers 8 bases. Trimming took 3 bases from V and 5 from J; bases not matched to a gene: 13. This CDR3 is 16 amino acids long. In germline, CDR1 is SGHRS, CDR2 YFSETQ. CDR3 sequence (DNA): TGCGCCAGCAGCTCCCCCCCGGACAGGGCAGCCCACGAGCAGTACTTC. Translating it yields CASSSPPDRAAHEQYF.

The chain joins TRBV28 to TRBJ1-5; 8 positions agree with TRBD1. The CDR3 has 14 residues. V was clipped by 6 bases and J by 6 bases; unmatched bases: 7. Germline V gene data show CDR1 as MDHEN and CDR2 as SYDVKM. The CDR3 sequence is CASRRTGMIQPQHF. As DNA, the CDR3 is TGTGCCAGCAGGAGGACAGGGATGATTCAGCCCCAGCATTTT.

This clonotype was observed many times. V gene TRBV28 combines with J gene TRBJ2-5; 8 bases fit TRBD2. Losses at the gene ends were 6 bases for V and 0 bases for J; bases not matched to a gene: 6. CDR3 length: 15 amino acids. The germline V gene has CDR1 MDHEN and CDR2 SYDVKM. CDR3: CASSPGGGYQETQYF. The DNA for the CDR3 is TGTGCCAGCAGCCCCGGGGGGGGGTACCAAGAGACCCAGTACTTC.

This clonotype was counted many times. V gene TRBV3-1 combines with J gene TRBJ1-5; D remains unclear. The length of the CDR3 is 13 residues. V was shortened by 1 base and J by 6 bases, with 7 bases between the two germline ends. Germline values: CDR1 LGHDT, CDR2 YNNKEL (reference sequence). As DNA, the CDR3 is TGTGCCAGCAGCCAAGTTCTGGGTCAGCCCCAGCATTTT. It specifies CASSQVLGQPQHF.

This clonotype was seen at least ten times. The CDR3 spells CASSVGLAEYNEQFF. CDR3 DNA: TGTGCCAGCAGCGTAGGACTAGCGGAGTACAATGAGCAGTTCTTC. The chain combines TRBV9 with TRBJ2-1; the match to TRBD2 covers 9 bases. Germline loops: CDR1 SGDLS, CDR2 YYNGEE. The CDR3 consists of 15 residues. J was trimmed by 4 bases and V by 0 bases; bases with no gene match: 2.

This sequence joins TRBV6-1 and TRBJ2-7; 15 nucleotides agree with TRBD2. Per germline, CDR1 MNHNS and CDR2 SASEGT. The V gene end was trimmed by 10 bases and the J gene end by 4 bases; junction bases not matched to a gene: 14. The CDR3 has 17 amino acids. CDR3 sequence (DNA): TGTGCCACCTTTAATATGGGACTAGCGGGAGGCTCTTACGAGCAGTACTTC. Translation gives CATFNMGLAGGSYEQYF.

This chain connects TRBV6-1 to TRBJ1-6; perhaps TRBD1 as D (6 bases). V was trimmed by 6 bases and J by 6 bases, leaving 15 bases between them. The CDR3 has 15 amino acids. CDR1 MNHNS and CDR2 SASEGT come from the germline V gene. In DNA form, the CDR3 reads TGTGCCAGCAGCGAACAAACAGGGTTTAATTCACCCCTCCACTTT. This codes for CASSEQTGFNSPLHF.

This clonotype was observed at least ten times. The chain recombines TRBV9 with TRBJ1-3; D may be TRBD1 (5 bases). This CDR3 has 16 amino acids. The V end lost 4 bases, the J end lost 0 bases, and 14 bases lay between the germline ends. Germline V gene lookup returns CDR1 SGDLS and CDR2 YYNGEE. The CDR3 nucleotides are TGTGCCAGCAGCCCCCGTGGGGACTACTCTGGAAACACCATATATTTT. This sequence encodes CASSPRGDYSGNTIYF.

The chain combines TRBV29-1 with TRBJ2-3, with TRBD2 matching over 8 bases. The CDR3 runs 13 residues. The germline V gene has CDR1 SQVTM and CDR2 ANQGSEA. V gave up 6 bases and J gave up 1 base; unmatched junction bases: 3. DNA for the CDR3: TGCAGCGTCCGAGCGGGGGGCACAGATACGCAGTATTTT. Translated: CSVRAGGTDTQYF.

This clonotype came up many times. The genes are TRBV7-2 and TRBJ2-3, with 8 bases matching TRBD2. The germline CDR1 and CDR2 sequences are SGHTA and FQGNSA. With 11 bases clipped from V and 3 bases from J, the junction kept 10 bases outside the gene matches. This CDR3 has 14 residues. The CDR3 here is CASRGGRPTDTQYF. The CDR3 DNA is TGTGCCTCCCGGGGGGGGCGCCCGACAGATACGCAGTATTTT.

This clonotype was recorded at least ten times. The rearrangement joins TRBV5-5 to TRBJ2-5; 10 bases map to TRBD1. Looked up from germline, CDR1 is SGHKS and CDR2 is YYEKEE (reference sequence). CDR3 length: 16 amino acids. Trimming at V came to 0 bases and at J to 1 base, leaving 3 bases not matched to a gene. CDR3 region: CASSLGDRGTQETQYF. The CDR3, as DNA: TGTGCCAGCAGCTTGGGGGACAGGGGAACCCAAGAGACCCAGTACTTC.